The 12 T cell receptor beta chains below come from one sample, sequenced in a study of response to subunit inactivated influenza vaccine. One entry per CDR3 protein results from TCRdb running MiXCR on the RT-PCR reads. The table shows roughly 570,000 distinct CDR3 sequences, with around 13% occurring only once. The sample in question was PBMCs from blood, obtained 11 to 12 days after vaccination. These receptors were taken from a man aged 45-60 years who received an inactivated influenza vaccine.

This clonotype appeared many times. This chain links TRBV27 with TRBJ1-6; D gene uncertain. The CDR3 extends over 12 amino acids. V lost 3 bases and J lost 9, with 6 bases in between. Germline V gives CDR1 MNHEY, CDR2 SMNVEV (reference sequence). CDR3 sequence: CASSFISSPLHF. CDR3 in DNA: TGTGCCAGCAGTTTTATTTCTTCACCCCTCCACTTT.

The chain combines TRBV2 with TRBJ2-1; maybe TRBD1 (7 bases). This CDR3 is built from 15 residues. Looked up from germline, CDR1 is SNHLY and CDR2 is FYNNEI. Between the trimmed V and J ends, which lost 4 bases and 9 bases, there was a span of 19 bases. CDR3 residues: CASSGPGGQLGEQFF. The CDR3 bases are TGTGCCAGCAGTGGACCAGGGGGGCAACTGGGTGAGCAGTTCTTC.

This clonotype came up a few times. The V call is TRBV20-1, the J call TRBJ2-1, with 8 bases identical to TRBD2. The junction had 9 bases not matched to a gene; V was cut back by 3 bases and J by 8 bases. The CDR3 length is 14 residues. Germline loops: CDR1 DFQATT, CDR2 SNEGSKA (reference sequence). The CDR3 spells CSASPGGRSDEQFF. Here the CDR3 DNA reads TGCAGTGCTAGTCCGGGGGGGCGGTCGGATGAGCAGTTCTTC.

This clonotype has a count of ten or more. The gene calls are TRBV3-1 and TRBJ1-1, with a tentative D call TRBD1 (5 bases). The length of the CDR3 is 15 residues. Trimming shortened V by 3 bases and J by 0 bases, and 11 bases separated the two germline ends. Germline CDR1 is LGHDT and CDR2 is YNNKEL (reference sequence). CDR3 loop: CASSHPGGMNTEAFF. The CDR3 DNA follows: TGTGCCAGCAGCCACCCCGGGGGGATGAACACTGAAGCTTTCTTT. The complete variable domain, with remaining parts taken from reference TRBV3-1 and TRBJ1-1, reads DTAVSQTPKYLVTQMGNDKSIKCEQNLGHDTMYWYKQDSKKFLKIMFSYNNKELIINETVPNRFSPKSPDKAHLNLHINSLELGDSAVYFCASSHPGGMNTEAFFGQGTRLTVV.

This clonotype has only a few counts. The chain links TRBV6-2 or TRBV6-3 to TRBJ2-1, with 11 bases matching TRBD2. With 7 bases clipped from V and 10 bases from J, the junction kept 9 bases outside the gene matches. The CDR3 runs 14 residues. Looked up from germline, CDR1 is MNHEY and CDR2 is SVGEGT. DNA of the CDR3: TGTGCCAGCATAAATAGCGGGAGGGCGGGCGAGCAGTTCTTC. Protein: CASINSGRAGEQFF.

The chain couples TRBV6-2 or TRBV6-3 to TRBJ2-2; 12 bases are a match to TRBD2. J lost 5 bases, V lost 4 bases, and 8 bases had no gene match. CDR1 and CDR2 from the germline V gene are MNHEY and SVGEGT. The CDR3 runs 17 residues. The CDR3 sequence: CASSSTSGREGTGELFF. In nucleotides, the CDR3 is TGTGCCAGCAGTTCGACTAGCGGGAGAGAAGGGACCGGGGAGCTGTTTTTT.

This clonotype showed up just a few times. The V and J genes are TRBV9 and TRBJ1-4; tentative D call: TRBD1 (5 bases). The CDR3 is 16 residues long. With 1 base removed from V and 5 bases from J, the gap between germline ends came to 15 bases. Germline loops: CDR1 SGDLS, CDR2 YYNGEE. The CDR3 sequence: CASSVTLGGTNEKLFF. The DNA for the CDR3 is TGTGCCAGCAGCGTAACCCTGGGGGGGACGAATGAAAAACTGTTTTTT.

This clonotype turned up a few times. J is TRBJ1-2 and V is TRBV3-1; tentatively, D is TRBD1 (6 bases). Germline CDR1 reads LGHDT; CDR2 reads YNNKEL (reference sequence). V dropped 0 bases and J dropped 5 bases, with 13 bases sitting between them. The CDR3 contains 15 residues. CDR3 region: CASSQDMGAAYGYTF. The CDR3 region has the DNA TGTGCCAGCAGCCAAGATATGGGGGCAGCATATGGCTACACCTTC.

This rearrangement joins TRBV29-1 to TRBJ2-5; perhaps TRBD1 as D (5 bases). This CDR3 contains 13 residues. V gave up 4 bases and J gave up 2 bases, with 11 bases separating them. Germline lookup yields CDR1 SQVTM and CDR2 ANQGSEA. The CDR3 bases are TGCAGCGTTGCAATGCGACAGCAAGAGACCCAGTACTTC. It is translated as CSVAMRQQETQYF.

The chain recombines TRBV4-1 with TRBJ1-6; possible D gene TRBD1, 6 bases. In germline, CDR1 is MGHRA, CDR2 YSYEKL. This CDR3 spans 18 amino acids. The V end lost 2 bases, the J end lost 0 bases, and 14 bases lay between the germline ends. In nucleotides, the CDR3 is TGCGCCAGCAGCCAACGGGACACCTTAAGCTCCTATAATTCACCCCTCCACTTT. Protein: CASSQRDTLSSYNSPLHF.

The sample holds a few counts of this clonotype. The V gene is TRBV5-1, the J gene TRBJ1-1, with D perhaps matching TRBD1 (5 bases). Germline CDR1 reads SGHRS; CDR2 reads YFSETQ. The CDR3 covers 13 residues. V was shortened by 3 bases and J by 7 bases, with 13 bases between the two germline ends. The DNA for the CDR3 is TGCGCCAGCAGCTCGGGACCGTCGTATGAAGCTTTCTTT. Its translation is CASSSGPSYEAFF.

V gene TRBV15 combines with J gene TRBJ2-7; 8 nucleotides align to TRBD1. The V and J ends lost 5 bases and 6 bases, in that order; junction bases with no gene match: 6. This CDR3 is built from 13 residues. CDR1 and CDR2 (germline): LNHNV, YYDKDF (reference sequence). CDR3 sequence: CATSLGQGGEQYF. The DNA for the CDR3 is TGTGCCACCAGCTTAGGACAGGGCGGCGAGCAGTACTTC.